The rows below give T cell receptor beta chains drawn from one sample of a study of T cell responses to AZD1222 COVID-19 vaccine. Repertoires were generated with immunoSEQ multiplex PCR, while TCRdb's copy carries only in-frame clones and drops some. The sample lists 84,000 or so clones, 65% to 90% occurring once. Here the sequenced sample was peripheral blood, taken on day 0 of AZD1222 vaccination. The receptors originated from an adult in good health. Both conserved end residues are trimmed from each CDR3.

>TRBV6-2/TRBV6-3
ASSYLGDRVETQY
>TRBV28
ASSSGGGGFPEAF
>TRBV19
ASRKGASEKLF
>TRBV7-6
ASSQVAGSVETQY
>TRBV28
ASSLEGVRGYT
>TRBV4-2
ASSQGTTVGYGYT
>TRBV21-1
ASSRRTSGTYEQY
>TRBV19
ASSGQGRDTQY
>TRBV7-8
ASRTSGVTKYNEQF
>TRBV11-2
ASSWGTSGNRNSYEQY
>TRBV4-2
ASSQVRVSLTTINTIY
>TRBV28
ASSLPRSRGTEAF
>TRBV3-1/TRBV3-2
ASSQGFRPQAF
>TRBV5-1
ASSLEGVESSGANVLT
>TRBV6-2/TRBV6-3
ASSRSENNEQF
>TRBV4-2
ASSQAVLSGNSPLH
>TRBV11-3
ASSPGTGGAWGYT
>TRBV5-4
ASRADSGADEQF
>TRBV6-5
ASSYQTTGGYEKLF
>TRBV4-1
ASSQDEGGAYEQY
>TRBV18
ASSLARTGGNQPQH
>TRBV20-1
SAREERVQH
>TRBV28
ASSGFDRYSGNTIY
>TRBV11-2
ASSPAGIYNSPLH
>TRBV4-2
ASSQPGEGRH
>TRBV4-1
ASSQPGGDEQY
>TRBV18
ASSPDMVYEQY
>TRBV5-1
ASSLHGGIGNEQF
>TRBV14
ASSQSAYEQY
>TRBV7-9
ASSSYRGQETQY
>TRBV7-3
ASSSPGDTQY
>TRBV19
ASSMYAPYNEQF
>TRBV2
ASKGTENTGELF
>TRBV11-2
ASSHFRATRTNYGYT
>TRBV29-1
SARTGTETTDTQY
>TRBV5-1
ASKPGQSGNTIY
>TRBV19
ASSIAGPPGTVDWTDTQY
>TRBV14
ASSQGSRYTYGYT
>TRBV4-3
ASSHTGDYGYT
>TRBV9
ASSVQPMNTEAF
>TRBV18
ASSPGQNYEQY
>TRBV5-1
ASSLEGRGNSPLH
>TRBV5-1
ASSLAGAGETQY
>TRBV28
ASSSFKAPYGYT
>TRBV4-1
ASSQVGDSELNTEAF
>TRBV10-3
AIKSAGGDPYEQY
>TRBV5-4
ASSFPSVGSYNEQF